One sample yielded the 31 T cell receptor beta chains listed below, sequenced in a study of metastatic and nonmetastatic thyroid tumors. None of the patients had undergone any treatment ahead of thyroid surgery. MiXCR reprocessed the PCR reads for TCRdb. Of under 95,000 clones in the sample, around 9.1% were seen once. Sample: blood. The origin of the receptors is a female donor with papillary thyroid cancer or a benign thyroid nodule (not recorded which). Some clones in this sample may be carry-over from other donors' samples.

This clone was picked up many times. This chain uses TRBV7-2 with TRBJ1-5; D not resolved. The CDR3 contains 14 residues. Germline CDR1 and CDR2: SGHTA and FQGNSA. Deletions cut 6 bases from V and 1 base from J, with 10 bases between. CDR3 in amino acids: CASSEGSSNQPQHF. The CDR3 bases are TGTGCCAGCAGTGAGGGCTCGAGCAATCAGCCCCAGCATTTT.

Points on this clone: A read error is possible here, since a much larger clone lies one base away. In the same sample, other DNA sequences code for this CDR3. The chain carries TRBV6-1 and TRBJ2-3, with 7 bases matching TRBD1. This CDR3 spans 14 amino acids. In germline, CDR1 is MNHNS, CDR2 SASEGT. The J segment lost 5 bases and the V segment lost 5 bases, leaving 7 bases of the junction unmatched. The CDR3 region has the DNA TGTGCCAGCAGTCTTCGACAGGGCTTAGATACGCAGTATTTT. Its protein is CASSLRQGLDTQYF.

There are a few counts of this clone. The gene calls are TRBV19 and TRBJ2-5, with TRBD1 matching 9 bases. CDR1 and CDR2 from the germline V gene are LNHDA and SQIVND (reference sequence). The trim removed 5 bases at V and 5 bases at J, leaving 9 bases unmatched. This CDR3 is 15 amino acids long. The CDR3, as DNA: TGTGCCAGTAGTCGGCAAACAGGGGGCCGTGAGACCCAGTACTTC. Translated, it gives CASSRQTGGRETQYF.

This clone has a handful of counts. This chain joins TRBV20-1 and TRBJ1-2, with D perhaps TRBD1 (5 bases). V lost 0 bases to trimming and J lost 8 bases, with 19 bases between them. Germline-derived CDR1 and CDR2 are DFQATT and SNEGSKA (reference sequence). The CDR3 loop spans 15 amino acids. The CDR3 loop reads CSARDRDEQLRGYTF. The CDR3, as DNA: TGCAGTGCTAGAGATCGGGACGAACAGCTGCGAGGCTACACCTTC.

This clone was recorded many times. The chain's CDR3 is CSARTDRGETQYF. The CDR3 coding sequence is TGCAGTGCTAGAACGGACAGGGGAGAGACCCAGTACTTC. J is TRBJ2-5 and V is TRBV20-1; 9 bases agree with TRBD1. CDR3 length: 13 amino acids. The V and J ends lost 2 bases and 4 bases, in that order; junction bases with no gene match: 2. Germline V CDR1 and CDR2: DFQATT, SNEGSKA (reference sequence).

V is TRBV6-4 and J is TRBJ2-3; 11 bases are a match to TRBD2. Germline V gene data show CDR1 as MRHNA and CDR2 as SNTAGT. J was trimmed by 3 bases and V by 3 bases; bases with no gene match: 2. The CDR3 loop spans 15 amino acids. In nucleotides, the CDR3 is TGTGCCAGCAGTGATACTAGCGGGGGTACAGATACGCAGTATTTT. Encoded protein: CASSDTSGGTDTQYF.

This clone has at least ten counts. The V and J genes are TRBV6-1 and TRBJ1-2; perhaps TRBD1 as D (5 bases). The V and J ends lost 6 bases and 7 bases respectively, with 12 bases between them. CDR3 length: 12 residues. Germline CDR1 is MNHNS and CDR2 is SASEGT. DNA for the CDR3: TGTGCCAGCAGGCTCTGGGGGGGTGGCTACACCTTC. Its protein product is CASRLWGGGYTF.

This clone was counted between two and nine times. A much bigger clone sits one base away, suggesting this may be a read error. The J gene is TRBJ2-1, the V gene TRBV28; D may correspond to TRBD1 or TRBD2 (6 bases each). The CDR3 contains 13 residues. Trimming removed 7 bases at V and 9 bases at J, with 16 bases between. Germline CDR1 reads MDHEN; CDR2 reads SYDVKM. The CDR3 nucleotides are TGTGCCAGCAAGGAAGGGGGACTTAGTGAGCAGTTCTTC. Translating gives CASKEGGLSEQFF.

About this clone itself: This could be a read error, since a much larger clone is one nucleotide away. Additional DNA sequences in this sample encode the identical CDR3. The CDR3 sequence is CSARKGGGPETQYF. CDR3 DNA: TGCAGTGCTAGAAAGGGTGGGGGTCCAGAGACCCAGTATTTC. This chain uses TRBV20-1 with TRBJ2-5; D could derive from TRBD1 or TRBD2 (5 bases each). This CDR3 is 14 amino acids long. The germline V gene encodes CDR1 DFQATT and CDR2 SNEGSKA (reference sequence).

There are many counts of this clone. For the CDR3, the DNA is TGCGCCAGCAGCCTCGCCTACGAGCAGTACTTC. Its translation is CASSLAYEQYF. The chain recombines TRBV5-1 with TRBJ2-7; unclear D gene. Germline assignment: CDR1 SGHRS and CDR2 YFSETQ. The CDR3 consists of 11 residues. Trimming took 4 bases from V and 2 from J, leaving 4 bases between them.

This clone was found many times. CDR3 sequence (DNA): TGCAGCGCTGGGACAGGGATTTACGAGCAGTACTTC. It translates to CSAGTGIYEQYF. V and J are TRBV29-1 and TRBJ2-7; TRBD1 matches 9 bases. Germline-derived CDR1 and CDR2 are SQVTM and ANQGSEA. Losses at the gene ends were 7 bases for V and 4 bases for J; bases not matched to a gene: 5. The CDR3 has 12 amino acids.

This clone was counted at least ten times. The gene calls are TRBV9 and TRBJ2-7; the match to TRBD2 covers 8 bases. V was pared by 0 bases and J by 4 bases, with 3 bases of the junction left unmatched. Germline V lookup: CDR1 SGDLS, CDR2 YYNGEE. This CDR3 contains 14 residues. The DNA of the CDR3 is TGTGCCAGCAGCGTAGAGGGACTAGGATACGAGCAGTACTTC. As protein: CASSVEGLGYEQYF.

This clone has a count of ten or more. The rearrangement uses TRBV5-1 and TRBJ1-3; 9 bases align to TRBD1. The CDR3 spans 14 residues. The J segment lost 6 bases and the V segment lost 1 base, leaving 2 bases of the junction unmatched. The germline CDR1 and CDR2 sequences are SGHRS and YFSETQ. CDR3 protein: CASSLRTGENTIYF. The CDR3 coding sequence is TGCGCCAGCAGCTTGCGGACAGGGGAAAACACCATATATTTT.

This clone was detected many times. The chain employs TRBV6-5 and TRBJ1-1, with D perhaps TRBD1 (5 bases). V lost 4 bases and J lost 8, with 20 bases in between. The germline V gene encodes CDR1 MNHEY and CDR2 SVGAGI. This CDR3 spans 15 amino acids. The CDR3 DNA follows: TGTGCCAGCAGTTCCAGGGTGGGACTTACAGGAGAAGCTTTCTTT. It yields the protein CASSSRVGLTGEAFF.

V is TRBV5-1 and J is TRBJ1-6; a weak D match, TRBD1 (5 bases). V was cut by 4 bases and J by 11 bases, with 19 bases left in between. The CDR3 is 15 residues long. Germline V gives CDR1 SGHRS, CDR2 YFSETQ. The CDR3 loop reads CASSTVAGQNPPLHF. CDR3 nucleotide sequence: TGCGCCAGCAGCACGGTAGCGGGGCAGAATCCACCCCTCCACTTT.

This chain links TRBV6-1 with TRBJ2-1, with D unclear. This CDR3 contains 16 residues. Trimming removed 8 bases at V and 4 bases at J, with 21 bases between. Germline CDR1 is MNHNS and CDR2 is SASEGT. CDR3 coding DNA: TGTGCCAGCTCTTCTCCCGGACGACCTACTTACAATGAGCAGTTCTTC. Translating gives CASSSPGRPTYNEQFF.

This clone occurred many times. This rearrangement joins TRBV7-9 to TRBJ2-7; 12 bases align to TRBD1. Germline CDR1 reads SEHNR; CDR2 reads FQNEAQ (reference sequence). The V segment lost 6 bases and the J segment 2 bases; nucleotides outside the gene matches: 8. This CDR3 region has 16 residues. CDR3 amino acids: CASSSLGQGAAYEQYF. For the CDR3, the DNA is TGTGCCAGCAGTTCTCTGGGACAGGGGGCTGCCTACGAGCAGTACTTC.

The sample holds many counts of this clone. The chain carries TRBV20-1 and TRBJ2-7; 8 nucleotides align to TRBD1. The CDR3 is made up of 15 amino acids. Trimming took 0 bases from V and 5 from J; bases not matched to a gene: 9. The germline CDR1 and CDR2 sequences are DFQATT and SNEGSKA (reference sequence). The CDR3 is CSARDGQGAEDEQYF. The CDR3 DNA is TGCAGTGCTAGAGATGGACAGGGCGCTGAAGACGAGCAGTACTTC.

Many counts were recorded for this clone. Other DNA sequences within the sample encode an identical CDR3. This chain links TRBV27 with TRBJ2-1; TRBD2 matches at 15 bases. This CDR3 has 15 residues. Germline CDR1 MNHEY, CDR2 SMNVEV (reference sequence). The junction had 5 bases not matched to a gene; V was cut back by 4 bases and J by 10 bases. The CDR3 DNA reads TGTGCCAGCAGTTCCGGGACTAGCGGGGGGCGGGAGCAGTTCTTC. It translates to CASSSGTSGGREQFF.

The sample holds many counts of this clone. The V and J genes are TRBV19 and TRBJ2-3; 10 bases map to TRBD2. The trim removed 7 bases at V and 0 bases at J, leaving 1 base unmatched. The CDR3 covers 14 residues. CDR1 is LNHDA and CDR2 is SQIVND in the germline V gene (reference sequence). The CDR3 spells CASTGLASTDTQYF. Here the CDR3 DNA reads TGTGCCAGTACGGGACTAGCGAGCACAGATACGCAGTATTTT.

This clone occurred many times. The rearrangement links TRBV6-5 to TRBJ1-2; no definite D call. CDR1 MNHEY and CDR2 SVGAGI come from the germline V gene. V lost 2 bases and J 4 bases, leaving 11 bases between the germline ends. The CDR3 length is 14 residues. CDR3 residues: CASSYGGSGYGYTF. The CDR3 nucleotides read TGTGCCAGCAGTTACGGAGGGAGTGGCTATGGCTACACCTTC.

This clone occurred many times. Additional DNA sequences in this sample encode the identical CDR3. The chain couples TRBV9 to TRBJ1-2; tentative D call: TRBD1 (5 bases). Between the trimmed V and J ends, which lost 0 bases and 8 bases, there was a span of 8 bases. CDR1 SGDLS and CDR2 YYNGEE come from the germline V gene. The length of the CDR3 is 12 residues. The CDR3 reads CASSVARDGYTF. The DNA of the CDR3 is TGTGCCAGCAGCGTAGCCAGGGACGGCTACACCTTC.

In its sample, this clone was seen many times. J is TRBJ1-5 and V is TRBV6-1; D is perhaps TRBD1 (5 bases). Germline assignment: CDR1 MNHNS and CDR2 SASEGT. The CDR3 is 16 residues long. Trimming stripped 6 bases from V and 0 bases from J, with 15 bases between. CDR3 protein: CASRKGNRYSNQPQHF. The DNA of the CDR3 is TGTGCCAGCAGAAAGGGGAACAGATATAGCAATCAGCCCCAGCATTTT.

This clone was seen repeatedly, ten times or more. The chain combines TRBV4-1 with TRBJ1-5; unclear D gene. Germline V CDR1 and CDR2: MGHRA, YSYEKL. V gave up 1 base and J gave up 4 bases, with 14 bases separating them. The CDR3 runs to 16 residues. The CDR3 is CASSQGVASPNQPQHF. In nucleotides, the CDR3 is TGCGCCAGCAGCCAAGGGGTTGCCAGCCCGAATCAGCCCCAGCATTTT.

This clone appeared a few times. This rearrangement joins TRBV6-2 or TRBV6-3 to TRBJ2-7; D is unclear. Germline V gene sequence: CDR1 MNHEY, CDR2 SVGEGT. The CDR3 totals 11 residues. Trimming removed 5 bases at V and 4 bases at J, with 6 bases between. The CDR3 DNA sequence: TGTGCCAGCAGTAGACTTTACGAGCAGTACTTC. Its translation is CASSRLYEQYF.

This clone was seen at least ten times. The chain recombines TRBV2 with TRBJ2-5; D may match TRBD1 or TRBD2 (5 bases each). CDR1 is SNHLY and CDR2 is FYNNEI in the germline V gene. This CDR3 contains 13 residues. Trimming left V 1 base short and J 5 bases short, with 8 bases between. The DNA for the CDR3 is TGTGCCAGCAGTGAAGGAGGGGATGAGACCCAGTACTTC. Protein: CASSEGGDETQYF.

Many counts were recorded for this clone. This CDR3 is CSASGPREGVYEQYF. As DNA, the CDR3 is TGCAGTGCTAGTGGACCCAGGGAAGGGGTCTACGAGCAGTACTTC. V is TRBV20-1 and J is TRBJ2-7, with D perhaps matching TRBD1 (5 bases). CDR3 length equals 15 residues. The V gene lost 3 bases and the J gene lost 3 bases, with 18 bases spanning the gap. Germline values: CDR1 DFQATT, CDR2 SNEGSKA (reference sequence).

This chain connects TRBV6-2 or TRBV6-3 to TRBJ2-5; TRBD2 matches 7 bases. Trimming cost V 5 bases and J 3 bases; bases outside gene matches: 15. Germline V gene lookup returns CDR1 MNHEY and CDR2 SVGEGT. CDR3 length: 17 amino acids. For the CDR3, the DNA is TGTGCCAGCAGTCCTCCCGCTGCCGGGACTACCAAAGAGACCCAGTACTTC. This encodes CASSPPAAGTTKETQYF.

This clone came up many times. CDR3 nucleotides: TGCAGTGCTAGAGATCCAATGGCACGGAACTATGGCTACACCTTC. This gives the protein CSARDPMARNYGYTF. This rearrangement joins TRBV20-1 to TRBJ1-2; D is ambiguous. Trimming took 0 bases from V and 2 from J, leaving 13 bases between them. The CDR3 spans 15 residues. The V gene's germline CDR1 is DFQATT and CDR2 SNEGSKA (reference sequence).

The CDR3 DNA sequence: TGCAGCGTGACAGGGGATTTCGAGCAGTTCTTC. Amino acids: CSVTGDFEQFF. This chain connects TRBV29-1 to TRBJ2-1; 8 bases are a match to TRBD1. The trim removed 6 bases at V and 10 bases at J, leaving 5 bases unmatched. CDR1 is SQVTM, CDR2 ANQGSEA, per germline. The CDR3 has 11 amino acids.

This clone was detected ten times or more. The CDR3 here is CASSVEQRSTDTQYF. The CDR3 DNA reads as TGTGCCAGCAGCGTAGAGCAGCGGAGCACAGATACGCAGTATTTT. This chain joins TRBV9 and TRBJ2-3; tentative D call: TRBD2 (5 bases). Germline V gives CDR1 SGDLS, CDR2 YYNGEE. V lost 0 bases and J 0 bases, leaving 8 bases between the germline ends. CDR3 length: 15 residues.